The subject of this entry is one T cell receptor beta chain. Measured with immunoSEQ multiplex PCR; TCRdb has only the in-frame clones, and not every one. The sample has 75,000 to 90,000 clones, more than 85% seen once. The record originates from a study of technical replicates of blood from a few donors. The material sequenced was T cells isolated from PBMCs. The source is a human donor in good health.

The CDR3 reads CASSWDRGTYGYTF. DNA of the CDR3: TGTGCCAGCAGTTGGGACAGGGGCACATATGGCTACACCTTC. The chain uses TRBV9 and TRBJ1-2, with 10 nucleotides matching TRBD1. The V gene end was trimmed by 5 bases and the J gene end by 5 bases; junction bases not matched to a gene: 6. The CDR3 is 14 amino acids. CDR1 is SGDLS, CDR2 YYNGEE, per germline.